A single sample is the source of the 3 T cell receptor beta chains below, sequenced in a study of shared clonotypes between healthy human individuals. Naive CD8 cells, CD45RO-negative and positively selected for CCR7, excluded terminally differentiated effector memory CD45RA+ cells. Data came from immunoSEQ multiplex PCR; TCRdb stores just in-frame clones and leaves some out. The data hold around 700,000 clones, with approximately 90% observed a single time. The specimen sequenced was naive CD8+ T cells sorted from blood. All receptors derive from a man aged 25-45 years in good health.

The genes are TRBV5-1 and TRBJ2-3; 11 bases are shared with TRBD2. The CDR3 loop spans 18 amino acids. Germline V gene lookup returns CDR1 SGHRS and CDR2 YFSETQ. Trimming removed 4 bases from V and 2 bases from J; junction bases left unmatched: 12. The CDR3 sequence is CASSGEIAGGVVTDTQYF. CDR3 bases: TGCGCCAGCAGCGGCGAAATAGCGGGAGGGGTTGTCACAGATACGCAGTATTTT.

The chain has TRBV5-6 and TRBJ1-2; the match to TRBD1 covers 7 bases. Germline V gene data show CDR1 as SGHDT and CDR2 as YYEEEE. J lost 2 bases, V lost 2 bases, and 6 bases had no gene match. The CDR3 contains 15 residues. CDR3 region: CASSLVGQANYGYTF. In nucleotides, the CDR3 is TGTGCCAGCAGCTTAGTAGGACAGGCCAACTATGGCTACACCTTC.

The chain is built from TRBV5-3 and TRBJ1-5, with D unclear. TRBV5-3 counts as an open reading frame of uncertain function. CDR3 length: 16 amino acids. Trimming shortened V by 1 base and J by 6 bases, and 17 bases separated the two germline ends. The CDR3: CARSLPPAQTSQPQHF. The CDR3 coding sequence is TGTGCCAGAAGCTTGCCGCCAGCCCAAACTTCTCAGCCCCAGCATTTT.